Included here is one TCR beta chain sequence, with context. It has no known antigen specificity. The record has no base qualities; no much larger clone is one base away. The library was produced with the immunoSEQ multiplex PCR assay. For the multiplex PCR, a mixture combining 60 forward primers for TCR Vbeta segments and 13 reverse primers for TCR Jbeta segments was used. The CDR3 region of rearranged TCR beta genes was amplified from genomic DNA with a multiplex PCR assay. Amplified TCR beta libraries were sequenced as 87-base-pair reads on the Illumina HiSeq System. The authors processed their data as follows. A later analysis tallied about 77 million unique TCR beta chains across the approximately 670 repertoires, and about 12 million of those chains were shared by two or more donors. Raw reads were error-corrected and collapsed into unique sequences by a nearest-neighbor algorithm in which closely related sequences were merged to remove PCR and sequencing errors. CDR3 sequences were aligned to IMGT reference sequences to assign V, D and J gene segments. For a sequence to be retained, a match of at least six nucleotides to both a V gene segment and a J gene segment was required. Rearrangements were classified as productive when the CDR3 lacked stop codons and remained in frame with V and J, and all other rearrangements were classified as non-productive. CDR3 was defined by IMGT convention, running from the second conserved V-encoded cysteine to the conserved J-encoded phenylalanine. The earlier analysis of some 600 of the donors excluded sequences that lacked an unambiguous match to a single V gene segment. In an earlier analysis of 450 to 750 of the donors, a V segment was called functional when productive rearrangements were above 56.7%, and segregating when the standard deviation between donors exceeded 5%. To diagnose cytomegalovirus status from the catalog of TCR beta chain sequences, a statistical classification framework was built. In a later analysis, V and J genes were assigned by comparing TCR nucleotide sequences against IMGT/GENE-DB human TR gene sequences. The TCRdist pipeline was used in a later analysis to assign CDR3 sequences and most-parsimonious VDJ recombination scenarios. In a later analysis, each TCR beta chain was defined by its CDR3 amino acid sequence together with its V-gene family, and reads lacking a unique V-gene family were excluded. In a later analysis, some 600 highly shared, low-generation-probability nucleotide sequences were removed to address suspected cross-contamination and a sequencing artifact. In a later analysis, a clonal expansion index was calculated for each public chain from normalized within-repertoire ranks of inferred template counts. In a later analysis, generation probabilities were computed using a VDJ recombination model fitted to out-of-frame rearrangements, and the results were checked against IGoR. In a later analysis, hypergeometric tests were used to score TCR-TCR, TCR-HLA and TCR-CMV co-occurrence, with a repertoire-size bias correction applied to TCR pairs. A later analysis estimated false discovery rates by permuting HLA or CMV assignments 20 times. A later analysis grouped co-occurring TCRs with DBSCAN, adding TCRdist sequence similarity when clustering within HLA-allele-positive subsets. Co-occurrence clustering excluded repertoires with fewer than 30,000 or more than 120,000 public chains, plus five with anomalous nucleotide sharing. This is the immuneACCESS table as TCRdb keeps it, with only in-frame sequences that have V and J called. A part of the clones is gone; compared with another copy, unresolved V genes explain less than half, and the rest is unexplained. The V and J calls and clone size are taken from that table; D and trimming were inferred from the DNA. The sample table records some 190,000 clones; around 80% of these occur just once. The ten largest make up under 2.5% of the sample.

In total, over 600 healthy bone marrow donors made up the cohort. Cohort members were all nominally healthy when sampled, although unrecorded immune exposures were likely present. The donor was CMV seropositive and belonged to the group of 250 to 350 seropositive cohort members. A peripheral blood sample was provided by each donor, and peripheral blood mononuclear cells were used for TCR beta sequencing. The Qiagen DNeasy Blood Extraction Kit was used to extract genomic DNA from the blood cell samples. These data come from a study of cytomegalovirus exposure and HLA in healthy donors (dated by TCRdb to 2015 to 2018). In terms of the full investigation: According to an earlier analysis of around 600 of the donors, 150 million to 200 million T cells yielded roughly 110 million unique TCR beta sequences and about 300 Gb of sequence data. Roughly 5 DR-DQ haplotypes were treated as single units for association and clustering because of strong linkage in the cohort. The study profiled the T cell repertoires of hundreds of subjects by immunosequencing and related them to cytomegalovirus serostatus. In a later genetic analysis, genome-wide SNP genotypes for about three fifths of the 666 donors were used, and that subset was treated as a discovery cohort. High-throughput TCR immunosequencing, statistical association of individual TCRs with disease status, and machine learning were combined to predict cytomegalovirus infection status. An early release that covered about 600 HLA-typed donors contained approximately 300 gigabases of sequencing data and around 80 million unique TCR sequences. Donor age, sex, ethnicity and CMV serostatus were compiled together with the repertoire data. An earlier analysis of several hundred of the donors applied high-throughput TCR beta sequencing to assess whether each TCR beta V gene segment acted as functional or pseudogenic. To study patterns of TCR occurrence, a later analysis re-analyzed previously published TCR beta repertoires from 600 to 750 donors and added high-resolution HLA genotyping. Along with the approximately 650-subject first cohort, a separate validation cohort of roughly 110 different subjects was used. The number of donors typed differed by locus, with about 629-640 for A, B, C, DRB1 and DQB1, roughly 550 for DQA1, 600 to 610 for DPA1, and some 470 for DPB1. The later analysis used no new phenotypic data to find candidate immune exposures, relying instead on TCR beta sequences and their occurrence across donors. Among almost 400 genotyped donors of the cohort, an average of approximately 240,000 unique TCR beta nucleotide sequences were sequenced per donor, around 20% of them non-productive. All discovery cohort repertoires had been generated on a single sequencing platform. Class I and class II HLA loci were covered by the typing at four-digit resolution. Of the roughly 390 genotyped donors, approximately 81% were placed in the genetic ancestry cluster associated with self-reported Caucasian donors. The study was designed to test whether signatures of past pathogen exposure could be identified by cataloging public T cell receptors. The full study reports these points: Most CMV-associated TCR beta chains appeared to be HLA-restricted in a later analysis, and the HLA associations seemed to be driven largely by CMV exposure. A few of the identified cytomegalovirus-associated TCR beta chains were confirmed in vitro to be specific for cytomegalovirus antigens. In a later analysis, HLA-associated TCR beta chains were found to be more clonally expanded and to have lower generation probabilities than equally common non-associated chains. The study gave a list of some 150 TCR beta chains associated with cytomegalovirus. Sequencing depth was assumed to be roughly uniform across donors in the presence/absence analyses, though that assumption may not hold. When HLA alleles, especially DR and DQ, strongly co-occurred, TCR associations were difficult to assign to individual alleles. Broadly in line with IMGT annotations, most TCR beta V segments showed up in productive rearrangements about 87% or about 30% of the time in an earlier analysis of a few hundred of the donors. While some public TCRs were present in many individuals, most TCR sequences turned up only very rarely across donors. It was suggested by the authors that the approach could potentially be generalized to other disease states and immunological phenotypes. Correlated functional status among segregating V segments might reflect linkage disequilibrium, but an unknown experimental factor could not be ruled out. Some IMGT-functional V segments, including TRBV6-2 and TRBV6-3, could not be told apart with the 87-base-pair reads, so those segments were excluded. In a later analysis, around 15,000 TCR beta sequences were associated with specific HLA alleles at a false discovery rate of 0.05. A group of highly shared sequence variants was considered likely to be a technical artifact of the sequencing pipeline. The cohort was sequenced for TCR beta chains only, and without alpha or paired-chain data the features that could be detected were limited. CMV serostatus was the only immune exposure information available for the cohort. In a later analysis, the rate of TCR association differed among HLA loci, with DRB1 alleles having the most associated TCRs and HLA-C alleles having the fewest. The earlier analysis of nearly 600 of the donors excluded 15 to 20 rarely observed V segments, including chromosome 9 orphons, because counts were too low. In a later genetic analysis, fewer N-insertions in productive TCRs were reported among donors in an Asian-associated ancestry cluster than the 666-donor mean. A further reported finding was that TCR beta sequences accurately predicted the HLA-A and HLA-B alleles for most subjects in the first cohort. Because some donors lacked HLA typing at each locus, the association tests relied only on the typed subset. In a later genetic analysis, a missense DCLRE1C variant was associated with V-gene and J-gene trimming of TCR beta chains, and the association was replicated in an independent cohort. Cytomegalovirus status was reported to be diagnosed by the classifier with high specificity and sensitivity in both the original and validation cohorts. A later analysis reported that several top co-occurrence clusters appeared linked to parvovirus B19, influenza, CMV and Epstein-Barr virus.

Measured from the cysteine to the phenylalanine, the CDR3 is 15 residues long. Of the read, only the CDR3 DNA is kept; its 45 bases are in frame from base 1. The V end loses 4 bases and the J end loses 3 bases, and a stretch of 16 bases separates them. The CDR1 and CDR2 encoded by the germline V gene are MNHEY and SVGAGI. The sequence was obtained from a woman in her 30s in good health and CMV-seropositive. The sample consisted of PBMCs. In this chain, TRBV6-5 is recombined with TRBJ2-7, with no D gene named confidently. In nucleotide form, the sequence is TGTGCCAGCAGTTTCGTTACCGGGTCGTACTACGAGCAGTACTTC. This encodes CASSFVTGSYYEQYF.